This TCR beta chain was documented in a study of blood T cells in healthy people across ages. Across the whole study: Capture by template switching was about one barcoded beta molecule per two T cells.

A sample-barcoded 5' primer and a J-beta primer mix were used in a second PCR of roughly 7 to 11 cycles. The study obtained at least 2.5 million CDR3-containing paired-end reads from every sample. TCRdb processed the 5' RACE reads anew with MiXCR; each CDR3 protein has one entry. Here the sample spans roughly 1.4 million distinct CDR3 sequences, roughly 64% being singletons. This CDR3 has 14 amino acids. CDR1 and CDR2 from the germline V gene are SNHLY and FYNNEI. V trimming: 4 bases; J trimming: 10 bases; junction bases outside the gene matches: 6. Source material: blood. This TCR came from a young man in good health. This chain joins TRBV2 and TRBJ1-6, with 8 bases lining up with TRBD1. The CDR3 DNA sequence: TGTGCCAGCAGTGTAGACAGGGGCCAATCACCCCTCCACTTT. It is translated as CASSVDRGQSPLHF.